This T cell receptor beta chain was captured in a study of shared clonotypes between healthy human individuals. This table comes from immunoSEQ multiplex PCR, and its TCRdb copy is limited to in-frame clones, with some not included. The table lists some 1,900,000 clones, about 94% of them singletons. V lost 2 bases, J lost 8 bases, and 13 bases lay in between. The CDR3 covers 13 residues. Germline CDR1 reads SGHRS; CDR2 reads YFSETQ. Naive CD8 cells lacked CD45RO and underwent positive selection for CCR7, leaving out terminally differentiated effector memory CD45RA+ cells. The specimen sequenced was naive CD8+ T cells sorted from blood. This chain links TRBV5-1 with TRBJ1-2; D uncertain. The receptor was derived from a man aged 18 to 29 in good health. CDR3 nucleotide sequence: TGCGCCAGCAGCTTTGGCCCCGACGGCGGCTACACCTTC. Encoded protein: CASSFGPDGGYTF.